The 20 T cell receptor beta chains reported below all come from one sample, sequenced in a study of T cells after yellow fever vaccination. TCRdb passed the 5' RACE reads through MiXCR, listing each CDR3 protein once. The data hold about 150,000 distinct CDR3 sequences, with about 7% observed a single time. The specimen was CD4+ T cells sorted from PBMCs, collected 10 days after the yellow fever booster vaccination. All receptors derive from a man aged 25 to 40 who received the YFV17D yellow fever vaccine.

The chain combines TRBV10-1 with TRBJ2-3, with 10 bases identical to TRBD1. Trimming took 3 bases from V and 3 from J; bases not matched to a gene: 3. Germline V lookup: CDR1 WNHNN, CDR2 SYGVQD (reference sequence). This CDR3 is 15 amino acids long. The CDR3 here is CASSDPGQGTDTQYF. The CDR3 nucleotides read TGCGCCAGCAGTGACCCGGGACAGGGGACAGATACGCAGTATTTT.

In this sample, this clonotype turned up many times. The chain joins TRBV6-1 to TRBJ2-6; the D gene is possibly TRBD1 (6 bases). V dropped 5 bases and J dropped 1 base, with 9 bases sitting between them. The CDR3 is 15 residues long. Germline CDR1 reads MNHNS; CDR2 reads SASEGT. The CDR3 coding sequence is TGTGCCAGCAGTCCAGGGGTGTCTGGGGCCAACGTCCTGACTTTC. Its protein is CASSPGVSGANVLTF.

This clonotype was seen many times. This CDR3 is CSVEDRAGVPYEQYF. CDR3 nucleotides: TGCAGCGTTGAAGATCGAGCGGGAGTCCCCTACGAGCAGTACTTC. The chain has TRBV29-1 and TRBJ2-7; 8 nucleotides match TRBD2. In germline, CDR1 is SQVTM, CDR2 ANQGSEA. V was pared by 0 bases and J by 2 bases, with 6 bases of the junction left unmatched. This CDR3 is 15 amino acids long.

This clonotype occurred many times. This chain joins TRBV6-1 and TRBJ2-3, with TRBD1 matching 8 bases. The CDR3 sequence is 15 residues long. Germline values: CDR1 MNHNS, CDR2 SASEGT. After removal of 4 bases from V and 2 bases from J, the junction contained 5 bases not matched to a gene. The CDR3 here is CASSAHRGATDTQYF. The CDR3 nucleotides read TGTGCCAGCAGTGCCCACAGGGGGGCCACAGATACGCAGTATTTT.

This clonotype was counted ten times or more. V and J are TRBV20-1 and TRBJ2-3; 7 nucleotides agree with TRBD2. CDR3 length: 16 residues. The J segment lost 0 bases and the V segment lost 1 base, leaving 7 bases of the junction unmatched. The germline V gene has CDR1 DFQATT and CDR2 SNEGSKA (reference sequence). The CDR3, as DNA: TGCAGTGCTAGAGCGGCTAGCGGAACTAGCACAGATACGCAGTATTTT. This gives the protein CSARAASGTSTDTQYF.

In this sample, this clonotype turned up a few times. The V call is TRBV20-1, the J call TRBJ2-2; TRBD1 might be the D (6 bases). The germline gives CDR1 DFQATT, CDR2 SNEGSKA (reference sequence). The CDR3 has 15 amino acids. Trimming pared 6 bases from V and 8 bases from J, leaving 22 bases between. CDR3 residues: CSARAGTSDRGELFF. The CDR3 DNA sequence: TGCAGTGCGCGCGCTGGGACGTCAGACAGGGGGGAGCTGTTTTTT.

This clonotype was found many times. The V call is TRBV12-3 or TRBV12-4, the J call TRBJ2-7; the match to TRBD1 covers 7 bases. The CDR3 contains 14 residues. J gave up 0 bases and V 6 bases, and 5 bases lay outside the gene matches. The CDR3 DNA reads TGTGCCAGCAGCATGGGGACAGCCTCCTACGAGCAGTACTTC. Translation gives CASSMGTASYEQYF.

The rearrangement links TRBV28 to TRBJ2-1; 12 bases are shared with TRBD2. V was pared by 6 bases and J by 6 bases, with 12 bases of the junction left unmatched. The CDR3 is 17 amino acids. Germline loops: CDR1 MDHEN, CDR2 SYDVKM. Written as DNA, the CDR3 is TGTGCCAGCAGGCCGCTAGCGGGAGGGCCTAAGGCCAATGAGCAGTTCTTC. It specifies CASRPLAGGPKANEQFF.

This clonotype has a count of ten or more. V is TRBV10-2 and J is TRBJ2-7, with 15 bases identical to TRBD2. The CDR3 sequence is 15 residues long. V gave up 6 bases and J gave up 3 bases; unmatched junction bases: 3. Germline V gene lookup returns CDR1 WSHSY and CDR2 SAAADI. CDR3 loop: CASSRTSGRDYEQYF. CDR3 sequence (DNA): TGCGCCAGCAGCCGGACTAGCGGGAGGGACTACGAGCAGTACTTC.

Of note for this clonotype: A much more abundant neighbour one base away suggests this may be a read error. The chain links TRBV7-6 to TRBJ2-2; no clear D gene. V was trimmed by 1 base and J by 0 bases, leaving 9 bases between them. The CDR3 is made up of 16 amino acids. CDR1 SGHVS and CDR2 FNYEAQ come from the germline V gene. CDR3 bases: TGTGCCAGCAGCTTAGAGGAAAACGCGAACACCGGGGAGCTGTTTTTT. Translation: CASSLEENANTGELFF. Combining the CDR3 with reference TRBV7-6 and TRBJ2-2 gives the whole variable domain GAGVSQSPRYKVTKRGQDVALRCDPISGHVSLYWYRQALGQGPEFLTYFNYEAQQDKSGLPNDRFSAERPEGSISTLTIQRTEQRDSAMYRCASSLEENANTGELFFGEGSRLTVL.

This clonotype came up many times. The chain carries TRBV2 and TRBJ2-1, with 7 nucleotides matching TRBD2. Germline CDR1 and CDR2: SNHLY and FYNNEI. V lost 7 bases and J lost 3; bases outside the gene matches: 3. This CDR3 comprises 13 residues. DNA for the CDR3: TGTGCCAGCATTCCTAGCGGCTACAATGAGCAGTTCTTC. Translating it yields CASIPSGYNEQFF.

In its sample, this clonotype was seen a few times. The J gene is TRBJ1-1, the V gene TRBV29-1, with 7 nucleotides matching TRBD1. The V gene end was trimmed by 6 bases and the J gene end by 4 bases; junction bases not matched to a gene: 11. The CDR3 extends over 14 amino acids. The germline V gene has CDR1 SQVTM and CDR2 ANQGSEA. The CDR3 nucleotides read TGCAGCGTACGAGGTGAAGGGGGCCCCACTGAAGCTTTCTTT. Its protein product is CSVRGEGGPTEAFF.

This clonotype was observed many times. V usage is TRBV20-1 and J usage is TRBJ2-2, with TRBD2 matching 9 bases. This CDR3 region has 15 residues. Per the germline V gene, CDR1 is DFQATT and CDR2 is SNEGSKA (reference sequence). V lost 5 bases to trimming and J lost 4 bases; unmatched junction nucleotides: 8. This CDR3 reads CSAPHSGSGTGELFF. DNA of the CDR3: TGCAGTGCTCCTCATAGCGGGAGTGGCACCGGGGAGCTGTTTTTT.

The table lists this clonotype with many counts. The chain uses TRBV7-3 and TRBJ2-1; 7 bases agree with TRBD2. V gave up 2 bases and J gave up 5 bases; unmatched junction bases: 0. Germline V gene sequence: CDR1 SGHTA, CDR2 FQGTGA. The length of the CDR3 is 13 residues. CDR3 sequence (DNA): TGTGCCAGCAGCTTACTAGCGGACAATGAGCAGTTCTTC. The encoded protein is CASSLLADNEQFF.

About this clonotype itself: Just one base apart from a much larger clone, this may be a read error. The rearrangement links TRBV7-9 to TRBJ1-1; D possibly corresponds to TRBD1 (6 bases). V dropped 5 bases and J dropped 4 bases, with 20 bases sitting between them. The V gene's germline CDR1 is SEHNR and CDR2 FQNEAQ (reference sequence). This CDR3 has 16 amino acids. In nucleotides, the CDR3 is TGTGCCAGCAGCCCCAGCGGTTGGCGGGGGCGCACTGAAGCTTTCTTT. Encoded protein: CASSPSGWRGRTEAFF. Filled out from reference TRBV7-9 and TRBJ1-1, the complete variable domain reads DTGVSQNPRHKITKRGQNVTFRCDPISEHNRLYWYRQTLGQGPEFLTYFQNEAQLEKSRLLSDRFSAERPKGSFSTLEIQRTEQGDSAMYLCASSPSGWRGRTEAFFGQGTRLTVV.

The chain combines TRBV6-2 or TRBV6-3 with TRBJ1-5, with D maybe TRBD1 (5 bases). V was shortened by 6 bases and J by 2 bases, with 8 bases between the two germline ends. Germline V gene lookup returns CDR1 MNHEY and CDR2 SVGEGT. This CDR3 has 13 amino acids. CDR3 region: CASRRDGNQPQHF. In DNA, the CDR3 is TGTGCCAGCAGGAGGGACGGCAATCAGCCCCAGCATTTT.

Ten or more counts support this clonotype. The chain combines TRBV7-9 with TRBJ1-2; D might be TRBD1 (6 bases). The V end was cut by 1 base, the J end by 2 bases, with 8 bases between. The length of the CDR3 is 14 residues. The germline gives CDR1 SEHNR, CDR2 FQNEAQ (reference sequence). The CDR3, as DNA: TGTGCCAGCAGCTTAGGGGGGGCGAACTATGGCTACACCTTC. It yields the protein CASSLGGANYGYTF.

This clonotype was counted ten times or more. The chain has TRBV18 and TRBJ1-5; D perhaps matches TRBD1 (6 bases). Trimming shortened V by 5 bases and J by 8 bases, and 13 bases separated the two germline ends. This CDR3 contains 13 residues. Germline V gene data show CDR1 as KGHSH and CDR2 as LQKENI. CDR3 DNA sequence: TGTGCCAGCTCAAACGACAGGTGGGAGCCCCAGCATTTT. Translation gives CASSNDRWEPQHF.

This clonotype was found many times. This chain links TRBV5-1 with TRBJ2-1; tentatively, D is TRBD1 or TRBD2 (5 bases each). The CDR3 loop spans 17 amino acids. CDR1 SGHRS and CDR2 YFSETQ come from the germline V gene. The V end was cut by 3 bases, the J end by 5 bases, with 21 bases between. The CDR3 here is CASSYGTYFDYDNEQFF. Here the CDR3 DNA reads TGCGCCAGCAGCTATGGGACGTACTTTGATTACGACAATGAGCAGTTCTTC.

This clonotype was recorded many times. The V and J genes are TRBV3-1 and TRBJ2-1; D unresolved. Germline CDR1 reads LGHDT; CDR2 reads YNNKEL (reference sequence). Between the trimmed V and J ends, which lost 1 base and 12 bases, there was a span of 10 bases. The CDR3 spans 12 residues. The CDR3 reads CASSQGQTGQFF. The CDR3 DNA reads TGTGCCAGCAGCCAAGGCCAAACGGGGCAGTTCTTC.